Shown below are 17 T cell receptor beta chains from a single sample sequenced in a study of blood T cell repertoires in COVID-19. TCRdb's copy holds only in-frame clones and misses some; the assay was immunoSEQ multiplex PCR. Among 250,000 to 300,000 clones listed, around 84% were seen once. The source material was PBMCs or T cells enriched from blood (not recorded which). These receptors all stem from a man in his forties or fifties who had been exposed to COVID-19.

The DNA for the CDR3 is TGTGCCAGCTCACCCGGGACAGGGGCCCAAAATGAGCAGTTCTTC. Translated, it gives CASSPGTGAQNEQFF. The rearrangement joins TRBV18 to TRBJ2-1; TRBD1 matches at 10 bases. The germline V gene encodes CDR1 KGHSH and CDR2 LQKENI. CDR3 length: 15 amino acids. J gave up 7 bases and V 3 bases, and 6 bases lay outside the gene matches.

This clone was found once. The chain combines TRBV10-1 with TRBJ2-7, with a weak D call TRBD2 (6 bases). The germline CDR1 and CDR2 sequences are WNHNN and SYGVQD (reference sequence). CDR3 length: 14 residues. With 3 bases removed from V and 3 bases from J, the gap between germline ends came to 12 bases. In nucleotides, the CDR3 is TGCGCCAGCAGTGATACCGGGAGCCTCTACGAGCAGTACTTC. As protein: CASSDTGSLYEQYF.

Comment on this clone: One junction end disagrees with the germline gene, perhaps due to a read error. V is TRBV6-1 and J is TRBJ1-2; tentatively, D is TRBD1 (6 bases). In germline, CDR1 is MNHNS, CDR2 SASEGT. The CDR3 has 11 residues. CDR3 in DNA: TGTGCCAGCGGTGACAGGTATGGCTACACCTTC. It is translated as CASGDRYGYTF.

This clone has only a few counts. The V and J genes are TRBV6-6 and TRBJ1-2, with TRBD1 matching over 7 bases. CDR1 and CDR2 from the germline V gene are MNHNY and SVGAGI (reference sequence). The CDR3 length is 12 residues. V shed 7 bases and J 2 bases; nucleotides not matched to a gene: 1. The CDR3 DNA reads TGTGCCAGCACGGACAGGAACTATGGCTACACCTTC. It encodes CASTDRNYGYTF.

This clone was seen a handful of times. The J gene is TRBJ1-1, the V gene TRBV7-9, with unresolved D. This CDR3 region has 15 residues. The ends were cut back, 1 base at V and 3 bases at J, with 12 bases in the middle. From germline, CDR1 is SEHNR and CDR2 FQNEAQ (reference sequence). Here the CDR3 DNA reads TGTGCCAGCAGCTTAGGGGCGGGCGGGGACACTGAAGCTTTCTTT. This sequence encodes CASSLGAGGDTEAFF.

This clone appeared a single time. The chain links TRBV11-3 to TRBJ2-1, with D maybe TRBD2 (5 bases). CDR1 and CDR2 from the germline V gene are SGHNT and YENEEA. Trimming took 1 base from V and 5 from J, leaving 6 bases between them. The CDR3 runs to 13 residues. The CDR3 sequence is CASSLAGNNEQFF. CDR3 in DNA: TGTGCCAGCAGCTTAGCGGGGAACAATGAGCAGTTCTTC.

The chain combines TRBV12-3 or TRBV12-4 with TRBJ1-2; D not certain. Trimming pared 3 bases from V and 4 bases from J, leaving 6 bases between. The CDR3 totals 12 residues. The CDR3 region has the DNA TGTGCCAGCAGTTTTTCCAGCTATGGCTACACCTTC. Protein product: CASSFSSYGYTF.

This chain uses TRBV11-1 with TRBJ1-6; no clear D gene. Between the trimmed V and J ends, which lost 3 bases and 4 bases, there was a span of 13 bases. Germline V gene lookup returns CDR1 SGHAT and CDR2 FQDESV (reference sequence). The CDR3 consists of 16 residues. CDR3 nucleotides: TGTGCCAGCAGCTTGGGAGCAGCGGGGTATAATTCACCCCTCCACTTT. It encodes CASSLGAAGYNSPLHF. The full variable domain, in which reference TRBV11-1 and TRBJ1-6 provide the parts outside the CDR3, is EAEVAQSPRYKITEKSQAVAFWCDPISGHATLYWYRQILGQGPELLVQFQDESVVDDSQLPKDRFSAERLKGVDSTLKIQPAELGDSAMYLCASSLGAAGYNSPLHFGNGTRLTVT.

This clone was seen a few times. CDR3 loop: CATLTRCANYGYTF. CDR3 nucleotide sequence: TGTGCCACTCTCACGCGTTGCGCTAACTATGGCTACACCTTC. J is TRBJ1-2 and V is TRBV21-1. TRBV21-1 is tagged as a pseudogene. The CDR3 length is 14 residues.

The chain recombines TRBV27 with TRBJ1-2; D remains unclear. CDR1 is MNHEY and CDR2 is SMNVEV in the germline V gene (reference sequence). The germline V and J ends were trimmed by 4 bases and 8 bases, with 11 bases remaining between them. There are 12 residues in the CDR3. This chain's CDR3 is CASSSTGEGYTF. The CDR3 region has the DNA TGTGCCAGCAGTTCGACCGGAGAGGGCTACACCTTC.

This clone was counted a few times. The V call is TRBV5-4, the J call TRBJ1-1; D not resolved. CDR1 is SGHNT, CDR2 YYREEE, per germline (reference sequence). V lost 1 base, J lost 1 base, and 14 bases lay in between. The CDR3 sequence is 16 residues long. In DNA, the CDR3 is TGTGCCAGCAGCTTGACTAAGACGGCAAAGAACACTGAAGCTTTCTTT. It codes for CASSLTKTAKNTEAFF. The full variable domain, its missing parts supplied by reference TRBV5-4 and TRBJ1-1, is ETGVTQSPTHLIKTRGQQVTLRCSSQSGHNTVSWYQQALGQGPQFIFQYYREEENGRGNFPPRFSGLQFPNYSSELNVNALELDDSALYLCASSLTKTAKNTEAFFGQGTRLTVV.

This rearrangement joins TRBV29-1 to TRBJ1-1; no clear D. This CDR3 is 11 amino acids long. Trimming cost V 4 bases and J 0 bases, with 3 bases left between them. CDR1 and CDR2 (germline): SQVTM, ANQGSEA. The CDR3 nucleotides are TGCAGCGTTGCATTGAACACTGAAGCTTTCTTT. Translated: CSVALNTEAFF.

The CDR3 here is CASSQVSGPQKNTGELFF. In DNA, the CDR3 is TGCGCCAGCAGCCAGGTGAGCGGTCCCCAAAAGAACACCGGGGAGCTGTTTTTT. The gene calls are TRBV4-1 and TRBJ2-2; a weak D match, TRBD2 (5 bases). This CDR3 is built from 18 residues. Germline V gives CDR1 MGHRA, CDR2 YSYEKL. V was shortened by 3 bases and J by 1 base, with 18 bases between the two germline ends.

V and J are TRBV19 and TRBJ2-2, with D possibly TRBD1 on 6 matching bases. Germline assignment: CDR1 LNHDA and CDR2 SQIVND (reference sequence). V shed 4 bases and J shed 6 bases, with 15 bases lying between them. The CDR3 is 15 residues long. CDR3: CASSTDDRRSGELFF. CDR3 sequence (DNA): TGTGCCAGTAGTACTGATGACAGGAGATCCGGGGAGCTGTTTTTT.

The CDR3 region is CASRSGGNTGELFF. Here the CDR3 DNA reads TGCGCCAGCAGGTCGGGGGGGAACACCGGGGAGCTGTTTTTT. The genes are TRBV4-1 and TRBJ2-2; TRBD2 aligns across 7 bases. Germline CDR1 MGHRA, CDR2 YSYEKL. The CDR3 has 14 residues. Trimming took 6 bases from V and 1 from J; bases not matched to a gene: 2.

J is TRBJ2-1 and V is TRBV6-5; possible D gene TRBD2, 5 bases. Per germline, CDR1 MNHEY and CDR2 SVGAGI. CDR3 length: 13 residues. The V end was cut by 8 bases, the J end by 4 bases, with 12 bases between. This CDR3 is CASALSGYNEQFF. The CDR3 DNA reads as TGTGCCAGCGCATTATCGGGGTACAATGAGCAGTTCTTC.

The chain carries TRBV4-1 and TRBJ1-2, with D maybe TRBD1 (5 bases). V lost 1 base and J 2 bases, leaving 14 bases between the germline ends. The CDR3 is 16 residues long. CDR1 and CDR2 from the germline V gene are MGHRA and YSYEKL. CDR3 sequence: CASSQGSLAGNYGYTF. In DNA, the CDR3 is TGCGCCAGCAGCCAAGGATCTTTGGCAGGGAACTATGGCTACACCTTC.